Shown below are 23 T cell receptor beta chains from a single sample sequenced in a study of identical twins. TCRdb ran MiXCR on the 5' RACE reads and lists one entry per CDR3 protein. Found here are about 200,000 distinct CDR3 sequences, 5.5% to 7.5% of them singletons; the top ten hold about 14%. The sample was also reused in another study, on T cells expressing NK-cell markers.

Sequences were obtained from CD8+ T cells sorted from blood. The origin of the receptors is a woman between 18 and 29 years old in good health.

The chain has TRBV7-8 and TRBJ2-5, with no clear D. V lost 5 bases to trimming and J lost 5 bases, with 12 bases between them. Germline-derived CDR1 and CDR2 are SGHVS and FQNEAQ. The CDR3 is 13 amino acids. CDR3 region: CASSTPLLETQYF. DNA for the CDR3: TGTGCCAGCAGCACTCCTCTGTTGGAGACCCAGTACTTC.

This clonotype showed up many times. The chain is built from TRBV7-9 and TRBJ2-1; D is tentatively TRBD1 or TRBD2 (5 bases each). The CDR3 extends over 16 amino acids. V shed 5 bases and J shed 0 bases, with 14 bases lying between them. Germline lookup yields CDR1 SEHNR and CDR2 FQNEAQ (reference sequence). The CDR3 nucleotides read TGTGCCAGCAGCGGGGGTAACACACCCTCCTACAATGAGCAGTTCTTC. This codes for CASSGGNTPSYNEQFF.

There are a few counts of this clonotype. The V gene is TRBV6-2 or TRBV6-3, the J gene TRBJ1-2, with D uncertain. V gave up 0 bases and J gave up 4 bases, with 6 bases separating them. This CDR3 is built from 13 residues. The germline V gene has CDR1 MNHEY and CDR2 SVGEGT. The CDR3 nucleotides read TGTGCCAGCAGTTACTCCGGCGTCTATGGCTACACCTTC. Translating gives CASSYSGVYGYTF.

The sample holds a few counts of this clonotype. This rearrangement joins TRBV20-1 to TRBJ1-2; a weak D match, TRBD1 (5 bases). The CDR3 runs 13 residues. CDR1 and CDR2 from the germline V gene are DFQATT and SNEGSKA (reference sequence). Trimming cost V 2 bases and J 3 bases, with 10 bases left between them. The CDR3 region is CSARQTVDYGYTF. CDR3 sequence (DNA): TGCAGTGCTAGACAGACAGTGGACTATGGCTACACCTTC.

This chain joins TRBV6-1 and TRBJ1-5, with 10 bases that match TRBD1. Germline V gene lookup returns CDR1 MNHNS and CDR2 SASEGT. This CDR3 has 15 residues. The trim removed 6 bases at V and 1 base at J, leaving 3 bases unmatched. The CDR3 DNA reads as TGTGCCAGCAGGGACAGGGGGTACAGCAATCAGCCCCAGCATTTT. Encoded protein: CASRDRGYSNQPQHF.

This clonotype has a handful of counts. The chain has TRBV9 and TRBJ2-1; 10 nucleotides match TRBD2. Germline V gene lookup returns CDR1 SGDLS and CDR2 YYNGEE. Unmatched junction bases numbered 6, after V lost 4 bases and J lost 2 bases. This CDR3 has 16 amino acids. The CDR3 loop is CASSFSSGGAYNEQFF. The CDR3 region has the DNA TGTGCCAGCAGCTTCTCGAGCGGGGGGGCCTACAATGAGCAGTTCTTC.

This clonotype was seen many times. CDR3 sequence: CASSTGGGELFF. The CDR3 DNA sequence: TGTGCCAGTAGTACCGGAGGCGGGGAGCTGTTTTTT. The chain links TRBV19 to TRBJ2-2; TRBD2 is a possible D gene (5 bases). Between the trimmed V and J ends, which lost 4 bases and 7 bases, there was a span of 7 bases. This CDR3 has 12 residues. CDR1 and CDR2 (germline): LNHDA, SQIVND (reference sequence).

This clonotype was seen at least ten times. The rearrangement uses TRBV29-1 and TRBJ2-3; 8 bases are shared with TRBD2. This CDR3 is built from 11 residues. The junction had 0 bases not matched to a gene; V was cut back by 6 bases and J by 4 bases. Germline values: CDR1 SQVTM, CDR2 ANQGSEA. CDR3 nucleotide sequence: TGCAGCGTCGGGGGGGCAGATACGCAGTATTTT. Translation gives CSVGGADTQYF.

This clonotype was counted a few times. The chain recombines TRBV20-1 with TRBJ1-2, with unresolved D. CDR3 length: 15 residues. Per the germline V gene, CDR1 is DFQATT and CDR2 is SNEGSKA (reference sequence). The V end was cut by 8 bases, the J end by 6 bases, with 25 bases between. CDR3 in amino acids: CSPTSSSEQRNGYTF. DNA of the CDR3: TGCAGTCCAACCAGTTCCTCTGAGCAAAGGAATGGCTACACCTTC.

The chain recombines TRBV13 with TRBJ1-3; no firm D call. The germline CDR1 and CDR2 sequences are PRHDT and FYEKMQ (reference sequence). V lost 5 bases and J lost 8, with 10 bases in between. The CDR3 has 12 amino acids. CDR3 protein: CASSLTRDTIYF. CDR3 DNA sequence: TGTGCCAGCAGCCTGACTCGGGACACCATATATTTT.

This clonotype was detected a few times. The V gene is TRBV12-3 or TRBV12-4, the J gene TRBJ2-7; no firm D call. CDR3 size: 13 residues. Trimming pared 7 bases from V and 0 bases from J, leaving 10 bases between. CDR3 region: CASTRPSSYEQYF. The CDR3 DNA reads as TGTGCCAGCACCCGACCGAGCTCCTACGAGCAGTACTTC.

The V call is TRBV6-1, the J call TRBJ2-1; weak D call: TRBD2 (6 bases). V lost 5 bases, J lost 4 bases, and 15 bases lay in between. Germline V gene data show CDR1 as MNHNS and CDR2 as SASEGT. This CDR3 is 15 amino acids long. The CDR3 DNA reads TGTGCCAGCAGTACCACCGGAGGGCCTTACAATGAGCAGTTCTTC. It encodes CASSTTGGPYNEQFF.

This clonotype appeared many times. The chain recombines TRBV6-5 with TRBJ1-2; unclear D gene. V dropped 5 bases and J dropped 2 bases, with 9 bases sitting between them. This CDR3 contains 13 residues. In germline, CDR1 is MNHEY, CDR2 SVGAGI. The CDR3 sequence: CASSDTENYGYTF. CDR3 nucleotides: TGTGCCAGCAGTGACACAGAGAACTATGGCTACACCTTC.

The sample holds many counts of this clonotype. The rearrangement joins TRBV6-2 or TRBV6-3 to TRBJ2-1; TRBD2 matches at 12 bases. The CDR3 loop spans 15 amino acids. V gave up 6 bases and J gave up 8 bases; unmatched junction bases: 8. CDR1 is MNHEY, CDR2 SVGEGT, per germline. The CDR3 DNA reads TGTGCCAGCAGCACCCTAGCGGGAGGGGTTCATGAGCAGTTCTTC. The encoded protein is CASSTLAGGVHEQFF.

This clonotype was detected only a few times. This chain connects TRBV7-6 to TRBJ2-7; possibly TRBD2 for D (6 bases). The CDR3 contains 14 residues. CDR1 and CDR2 from the germline V gene are SGHVS and FNYEAQ. The V and J ends lost 5 bases and 3 bases respectively, with 14 bases between them. CDR3 nucleotides: TGTGCCAGCAGCGCGGGACCGTCAGACTACGAGCAGTACTTC. Its translation: CASSAGPSDYEQYF.

This clonotype was seen many times. CDR3 region: CASREGLAIHNEQFF. As DNA, the CDR3 is TGCGCCAGCAGGGAGGGACTAGCGATACACAATGAGCAGTTCTTC. This chain joins TRBV5-1 and TRBJ2-1; 10 bases map to TRBD2. The CDR3 has 15 amino acids. The V and J ends lost 5 bases and 5 bases, in that order; junction bases with no gene match: 7. CDR1 is SGHRS and CDR2 is YFSETQ in the germline V gene.

This clonotype was counted between two and nine times. The chain recombines TRBV29-1 with TRBJ1-2; 8 nucleotides align to TRBD1. With V trimmed by 3 bases and J by 6 bases, 15 bases remained unmatched. The CDR3 has 16 amino acids. Germline lookup yields CDR1 SQVTM and CDR2 ANQGSEA. The CDR3 sequence is CSVDLWGSGQGDGYTF. CDR3 sequence (DNA): TGCAGCGTTGACCTTTGGGGGTCCGGACAGGGAGATGGCTACACCTTC.

This sequence joins TRBV7-9 and TRBJ1-1; 10 nucleotides align to TRBD1. Germline CDR1 reads SEHNR; CDR2 reads FQNEAQ (reference sequence). J lost 1 base, V lost 4 bases, and 6 bases had no gene match. The CDR3 totals 16 residues. This chain's CDR3 is CASSSVGDRGNTEAFF. CDR3 coding DNA: TGTGCCAGCAGCTCTGTAGGGGACAGGGGGAACACTGAAGCTTTCTTT.

This clonotype occurred a few times. V is TRBV10-2 and J is TRBJ2-5; D unresolved. V was pared by 7 bases and J by 2 bases, with 14 bases between. Germline V gene data show CDR1 as WSHSY and CDR2 as SAAADI. The CDR3 extends over 14 amino acids. The CDR3 sequence: CASKDRVRQETQYF. The DNA of the CDR3 is TGCGCCAGCAAGGATCGTGTCAGACAAGAGACCCAGTACTTC.

CDR3: CASSADGSYEQYF. In DNA form, the CDR3 reads TGTGCCAGCAGCGCCGACGGCTCCTACGAGCAGTACTTC. The chain is built from TRBV9 and TRBJ2-7; D gene ambiguous. The germline V and J ends were trimmed by 3 bases and 0 bases, with 7 bases remaining between them. CDR3 length: 13 residues. CDR1 and CDR2 from the germline V gene are SGDLS and YYNGEE.

V and J are TRBV27 and TRBJ2-1; 15 bases align to TRBD2. The CDR3 contains 19 residues. V was clipped by 5 bases and J by 0 bases; unmatched bases: 8. CDR1 MNHEY and CDR2 SMNVEV come from the germline V gene (reference sequence). CDR3 bases: TGTGCCAGCAGTATCGGACTAGCGGGGGGGGCCAGCTCCTACAATGAGCAGTTCTTC. It specifies CASSIGLAGGASSYNEQFF.

The V and J genes are TRBV12-3 or TRBV12-4 and TRBJ2-1; D not certain. V lost 6 bases and J 5 bases, leaving 11 bases between the germline ends. The CDR3 is 13 amino acids. In DNA, the CDR3 is TGTGCCAGCAGCTCGCGGTCGAACAATGAGCAGTTCTTC. Translating it yields CASSSRSNNEQFF.

The chain combines TRBV9 with TRBJ2-5; D possibly corresponds to TRBD2 (5 bases). The CDR3 sequence is 15 residues long. Germline V gene sequence: CDR1 SGDLS, CDR2 YYNGEE. Trimming left V 4 bases short and J 7 bases short, with 20 bases between. CDR3 in amino acids: CASSPGQRGSGTQYF. The CDR3 bases are TGTGCCAGCAGCCCCGGCCAGCGTGGGAGTGGGACCCAGTACTTC. The full variable domain, in which reference TRBV9 and TRBJ2-5 provide the parts outside the CDR3, is DSGVTQTPKHLITATGQRVTLRCSPRSGDLSVYWYQQSLDQGLQFLIQYYNGEERAKGNILERFSAQQFPDLHSELNLSSLELGDSALYFCASSPGQRGSGTQYFGPGTRLLVL.